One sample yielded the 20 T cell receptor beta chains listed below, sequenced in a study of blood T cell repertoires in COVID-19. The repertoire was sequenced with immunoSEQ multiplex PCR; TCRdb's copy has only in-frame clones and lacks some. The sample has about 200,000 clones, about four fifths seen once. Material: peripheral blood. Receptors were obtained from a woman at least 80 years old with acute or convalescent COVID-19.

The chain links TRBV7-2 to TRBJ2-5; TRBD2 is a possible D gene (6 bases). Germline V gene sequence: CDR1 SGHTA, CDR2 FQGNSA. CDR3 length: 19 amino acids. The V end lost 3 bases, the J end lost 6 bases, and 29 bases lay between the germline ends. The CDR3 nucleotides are TGTGCCAGCAGCTTCCCCGACGGGCTGCGCCCTAGCGTGGGACAGACCCAGTACTTC. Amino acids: CASSFPDGLRPSVGQTQYF.

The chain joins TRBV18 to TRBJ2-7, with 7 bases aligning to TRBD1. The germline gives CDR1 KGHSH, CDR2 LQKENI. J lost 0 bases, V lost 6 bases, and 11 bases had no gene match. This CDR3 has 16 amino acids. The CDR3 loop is CASSKTGSRSSYEQYF. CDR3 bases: TGTGCCAGCTCCAAGACAGGGTCCCGAAGCTCCTACGAGCAGTACTTC.

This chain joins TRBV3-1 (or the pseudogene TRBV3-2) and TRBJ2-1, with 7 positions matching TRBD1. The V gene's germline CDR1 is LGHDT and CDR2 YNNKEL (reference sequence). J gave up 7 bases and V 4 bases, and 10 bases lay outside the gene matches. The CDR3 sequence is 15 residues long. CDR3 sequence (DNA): TGTGCCAGCAGCCTAATTGACAGGGAATTGAATGAGCAGTTCTTC. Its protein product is CASSLIDRELNEQFF.

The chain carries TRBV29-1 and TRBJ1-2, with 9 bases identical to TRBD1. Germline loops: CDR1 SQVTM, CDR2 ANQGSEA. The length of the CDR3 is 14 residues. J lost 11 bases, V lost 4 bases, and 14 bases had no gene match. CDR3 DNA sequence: TGCAGCGTTGGCCTGACGAGGACAGGGGAGAGTTACACCTTC. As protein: CSVGLTRTGESYTF.

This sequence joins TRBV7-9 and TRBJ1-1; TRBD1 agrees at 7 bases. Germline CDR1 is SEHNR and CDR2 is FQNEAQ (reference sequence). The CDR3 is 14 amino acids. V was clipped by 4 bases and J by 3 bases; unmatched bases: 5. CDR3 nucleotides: TGTGCCAGCAGCTCACAGGGGAAGGACACTGAAGCTTTCTTT. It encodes CASSSQGKDTEAFF.

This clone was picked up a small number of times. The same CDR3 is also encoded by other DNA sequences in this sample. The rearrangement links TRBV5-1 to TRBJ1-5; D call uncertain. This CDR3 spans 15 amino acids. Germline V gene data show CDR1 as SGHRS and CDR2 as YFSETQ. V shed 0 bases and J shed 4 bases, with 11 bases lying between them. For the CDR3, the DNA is TGCGCCAGCAGCTTGGTGGGGAGTCCAAATCAGCCCCAGCATTTT. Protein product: CASSLVGSPNQPQHF.

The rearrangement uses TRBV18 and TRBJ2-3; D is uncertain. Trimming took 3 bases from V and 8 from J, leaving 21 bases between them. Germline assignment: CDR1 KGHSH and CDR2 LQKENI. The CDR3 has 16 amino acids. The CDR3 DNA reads TGTGCCAGCTCACCTCTCACGCTCCAATCAACCGGTACGCAGTATTTT. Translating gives CASSPLTLQSTGTQYF.

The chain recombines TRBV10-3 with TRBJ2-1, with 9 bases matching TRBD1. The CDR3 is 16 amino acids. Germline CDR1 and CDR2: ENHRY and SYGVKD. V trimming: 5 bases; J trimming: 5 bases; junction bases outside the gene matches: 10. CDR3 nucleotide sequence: TGTGCCATCAGTTCCAAGCGGGACAGGGTGGACAATGAGCAGTTCTTC. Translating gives CAISSKRDRVDNEQFF.

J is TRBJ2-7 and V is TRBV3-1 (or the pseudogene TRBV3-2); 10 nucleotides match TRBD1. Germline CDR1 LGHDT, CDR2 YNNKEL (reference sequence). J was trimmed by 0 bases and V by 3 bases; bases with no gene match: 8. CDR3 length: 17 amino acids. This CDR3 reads CASSQSPGTGDSYEQYF. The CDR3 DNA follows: TGTGCCAGCAGCCAGTCACCCGGGACAGGGGACTCCTACGAGCAGTACTTC.

The CDR3: CASSLAGRWKGYEQYF. The CDR3 DNA reads TGTGCCAGCAGCTTAGCAGGCAGGTGGAAGGGGTACGAGCAGTACTTC. The rearrangement joins TRBV11-1 to TRBJ2-7; maybe TRBD1 (5 bases). In germline, CDR1 is SGHAT, CDR2 FQDESV (reference sequence). The V end lost 0 bases, the J end lost 4 bases, and 16 bases lay between the germline ends. This CDR3 is 16 amino acids long. The entire variable domain, with the rest obtained from reference TRBV11-1 and TRBJ2-7, is as follows: EAEVAQSPRYKITEKSQAVAFWCDPISGHATLYWYRQILGQGPELLVQFQDESVVDDSQLPKDRFSAERLKGVDSTLKIQPAELGDSAMYLCASSLAGRWKGYEQYFGPGTRLTVT.

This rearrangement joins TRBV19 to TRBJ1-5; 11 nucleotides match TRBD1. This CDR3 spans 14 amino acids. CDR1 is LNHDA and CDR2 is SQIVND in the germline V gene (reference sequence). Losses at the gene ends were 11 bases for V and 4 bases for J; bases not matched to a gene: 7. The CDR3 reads CAGSGTGGNQPQHF. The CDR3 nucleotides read TGTGCCGGCTCCGGGACAGGGGGTAATCAGCCCCAGCATTTT.

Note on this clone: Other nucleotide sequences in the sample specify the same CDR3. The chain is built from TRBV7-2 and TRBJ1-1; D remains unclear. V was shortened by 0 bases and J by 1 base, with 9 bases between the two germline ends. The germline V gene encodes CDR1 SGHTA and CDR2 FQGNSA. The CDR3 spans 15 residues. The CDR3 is CASSLAAGGNTEAFF. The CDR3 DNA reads TGTGCCAGCAGCTTAGCGGCAGGAGGGAACACTGAAGCTTTCTTT.

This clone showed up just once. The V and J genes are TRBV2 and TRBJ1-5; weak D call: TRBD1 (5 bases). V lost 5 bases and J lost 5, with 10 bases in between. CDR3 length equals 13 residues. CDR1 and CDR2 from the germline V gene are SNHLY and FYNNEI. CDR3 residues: CASSLDTYQPQHF. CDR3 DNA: TGTGCCAGCAGTTTGGACACCTATCAGCCCCAGCATTTT.

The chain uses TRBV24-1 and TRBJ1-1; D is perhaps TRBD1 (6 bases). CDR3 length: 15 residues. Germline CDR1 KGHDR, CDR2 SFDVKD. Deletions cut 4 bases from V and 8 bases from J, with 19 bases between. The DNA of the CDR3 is TGTGCCACCAGTGACCCGGATCCGGGGGGCAAGGAAGCTTTCTTT. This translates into CATSDPDPGGKEAFF.

CDR3 amino acids: CASSPNGQGQTEAFF. As DNA, the CDR3 is TGCGCCAGCAGCCCAAACGGACAGGGACAAACTGAAGCTTTCTTT. V and J are TRBV5-1 and TRBJ1-1, with TRBD1 matching 8 bases. The CDR3 sequence is 15 residues long. With 4 bases clipped from V and 5 bases from J, the junction kept 10 bases outside the gene matches. Per the germline V gene, CDR1 is SGHRS and CDR2 is YFSETQ.

As DNA, the CDR3 is TGTGCCAGCAGCTCGCTTGGTGAGCGTTCACCCCTCCACTTT. Residues: CASSSLGERSPLHF. This chain connects TRBV7-9 to TRBJ1-6, with unresolved D. With 4 bases removed from V and 9 bases from J, the gap between germline ends came to 13 bases. CDR1 is SEHNR, CDR2 FQNEAQ, per germline (reference sequence). The CDR3 contains 14 residues.

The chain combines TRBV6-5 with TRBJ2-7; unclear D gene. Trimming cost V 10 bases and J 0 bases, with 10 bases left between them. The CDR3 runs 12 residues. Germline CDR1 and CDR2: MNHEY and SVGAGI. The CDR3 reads CATITSSYEQYF. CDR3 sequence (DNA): TGTGCCACCATAACCAGCTCCTACGAGCAGTACTTC.

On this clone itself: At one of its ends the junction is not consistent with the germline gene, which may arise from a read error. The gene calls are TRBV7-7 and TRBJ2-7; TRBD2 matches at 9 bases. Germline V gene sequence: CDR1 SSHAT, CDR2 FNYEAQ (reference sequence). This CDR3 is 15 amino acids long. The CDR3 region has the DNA TGTGCTAGCAGCTTAGGAGCTAGCGGGGTTTACGAGCAGTACTTC. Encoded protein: CASSLGASGVYEQYF.

CDR3 nucleotides: TGTGCCAGTAGCCGACTAAACTTGAACACCGGGGAGCTGTTTTTT. Translated: CASSRLNLNTGELFF. V is TRBV19 and J is TRBJ2-2; possible D gene TRBD2, 5 bases. Germline CDR1 is LNHDA and CDR2 is SQIVND (reference sequence). The CDR3 has 15 residues. V was shortened by 6 bases and J by 1 base, with 12 bases between the two germline ends.

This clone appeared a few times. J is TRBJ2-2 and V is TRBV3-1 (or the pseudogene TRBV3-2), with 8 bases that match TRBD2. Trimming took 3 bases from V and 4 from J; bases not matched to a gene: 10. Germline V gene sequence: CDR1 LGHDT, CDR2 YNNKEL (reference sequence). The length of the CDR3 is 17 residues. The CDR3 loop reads CASSQGVGAGVTGELFF. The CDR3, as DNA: TGTGCCAGCAGCCAGGGGGTCGGAGCGGGAGTCACCGGGGAGCTGTTTTTT.